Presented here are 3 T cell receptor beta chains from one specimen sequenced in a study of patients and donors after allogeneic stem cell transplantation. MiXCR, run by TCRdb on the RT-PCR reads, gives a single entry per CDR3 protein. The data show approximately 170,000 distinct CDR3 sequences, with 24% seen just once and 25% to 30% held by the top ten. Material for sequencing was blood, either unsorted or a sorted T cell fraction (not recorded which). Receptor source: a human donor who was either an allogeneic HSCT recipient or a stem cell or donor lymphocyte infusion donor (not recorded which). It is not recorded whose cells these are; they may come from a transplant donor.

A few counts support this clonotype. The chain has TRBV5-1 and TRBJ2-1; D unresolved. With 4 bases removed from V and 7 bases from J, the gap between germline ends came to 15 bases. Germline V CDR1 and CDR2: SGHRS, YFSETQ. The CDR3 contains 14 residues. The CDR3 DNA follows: TGCGCCAGCAGCCTGGCAAACGTTGATAATGAGCAGTTCTTC. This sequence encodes CASSLANVDNEQFF.

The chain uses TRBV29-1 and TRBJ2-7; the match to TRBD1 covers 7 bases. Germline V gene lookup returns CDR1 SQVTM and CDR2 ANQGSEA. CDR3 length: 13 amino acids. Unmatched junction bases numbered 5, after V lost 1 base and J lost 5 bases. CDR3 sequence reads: CSVEVSGGNEQYF. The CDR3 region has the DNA TGCAGCGTTGAAGTATCAGGGGGTAACGAGCAGTACTTC.

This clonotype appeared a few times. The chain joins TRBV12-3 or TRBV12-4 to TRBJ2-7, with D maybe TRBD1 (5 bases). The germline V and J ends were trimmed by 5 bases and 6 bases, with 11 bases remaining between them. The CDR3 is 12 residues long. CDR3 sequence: CASSHRKGEQYF. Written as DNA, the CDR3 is TGTGCCAGCAGTCACAGGAAAGGCGAGCAGTACTTC.